These 22 T cell receptor beta chains originate from one sample sequenced in a study of cytomegalovirus exposure and HLA in healthy donors. PCR used 60 Vbeta primers and 13 Jbeta primers. Generated by immunoSEQ multiplex PCR, the TCRdb table keeps only in-frame clones and is missing some. The sample lists 150,000 or so clones, roughly 80% occurring once. Material for sequencing was PBMCs. These receptors were taken from a man aged 25 to 40 in good health and CMV-seronegative.

This clone was seen a single time. The V call is TRBV6-5, the J call TRBJ2-3; possibly TRBD2 for D (5 bases). The V end was cut by 2 bases, the J end by 2 bases, with 14 bases between. Germline assignment: CDR1 MNHEY and CDR2 SVGAGI. The CDR3 has 16 residues. CDR3 DNA sequence: TGTGCCAGCAGTTACAGGATTCCTAGCACCACAGATACGCAGTATTTT. Translated, it gives CASSYRIPSTTDTQYF.

The CDR3 is CASSLNSEGYEQYF. The CDR3 DNA sequence: TGTGCCAGCAGCTTAAATTCGGAGGGGTACGAGCAGTACTTC. The rearrangement uses TRBV7-3 and TRBJ2-7; D may be TRBD2 (6 bases). V lost 1 base and J 4 bases, leaving 11 bases between the germline ends. Germline CDR1 SGHTA, CDR2 FQGTGA. CDR3 length: 14 residues.

The chain employs TRBV15 and TRBJ2-2; D may be TRBD2 (5 bases). Germline V CDR1 and CDR2: LNHNV, YYDKDF (reference sequence). V was clipped by 3 bases and J by 4 bases, with 18 bases between them. This CDR3 is built from 17 residues. The CDR3 loop reads CATSSLLARRSTGELFF. In DNA, the CDR3 is TGTGCCACCAGCAGTCTGCTCGCGCGGAGGAGCACCGGGGAGCTGTTTTTT.

This clone was seen once. In this CDR3 the conserved last residue, phenylalanine or tryptophan, is missing, so a read error is likely. Because the CDR3's place on the DNA is in doubt, the DNA is left out and the CDR3 is given as listed by TCRdb. J is TRBJ2-7 and V is TRBV19; the table assigns TRBD2, which was not confirmed against the DNA. 9 amino acids form the CDR3, both terminal residues included. Germline V gives CDR1 LNHDA, CDR2 SQIVND (reference sequence). The CDR3 here is CASSGAEEN.

This clone was detected only a few times. The chain carries TRBV10-3 and TRBJ1-2; 8 nucleotides match TRBD1. The trim removed 5 bases at V and 4 bases at J, leaving 3 bases unmatched. The germline V gene encodes CDR1 ENHRY and CDR2 SYGVKD. CDR3 length equals 13 residues. Here the CDR3 reads CAISQGQGYGYTF. DNA for the CDR3: TGTGCCATCAGTCAAGGACAGGGCTATGGCTACACCTTC.

This clone ranks as medium-sized (0.01 to 0.1%). This rearrangement joins TRBV6-1 to TRBJ1-3; D is undetermined. Germline-derived CDR1 and CDR2 are MNHNS and SASEGT. CDR3 length: 12 residues. V was trimmed by 7 bases and J by 0 bases, leaving 4 bases between them. In nucleotides, the CDR3 is TGTGCCAGCACCCTCTCTGGAAACACCATATATTTT. It is translated as CASTLSGNTIYF.

The rearrangement uses TRBV5-1 and TRBJ2-2; weak D call: TRBD2 (6 bases). Germline loops: CDR1 SGHRS, CDR2 YFSETQ. Trimming left V 4 bases short and J 6 bases short, with 19 bases between. CDR3 size: 16 residues. The CDR3 loop reads CASSQTAGPRAGELFF. As DNA, the CDR3 is TGCGCCAGCAGCCAGACTGCGGGGCCCAGGGCCGGGGAGCTGTTTTTT.

V is TRBV4-1 and J is TRBJ2-5; tentatively, D is TRBD2 (5 bases). Germline-derived CDR1 and CDR2 are MGHRA and YSYEKL. CDR3 length equals 14 residues. V dropped 4 bases and J dropped 4 bases, with 13 bases sitting between them. CDR3 in amino acids: CASSPLAGTETQYF. The CDR3 region has the DNA TGCGCCAGCAGCCCGCTTGCGGGCACAGAGACCCAGTACTTC.

The chain is built from TRBV18 and TRBJ1-1; 7 bases are shared with TRBD1. Losses at the gene ends were 5 bases for V and 5 bases for J; bases not matched to a gene: 5. Germline CDR1 and CDR2: KGHSH and LQKENI. The CDR3 is made up of 13 amino acids. The CDR3: CASSTGDGTEAFF. CDR3 nucleotide sequence: TGTGCCAGCTCAACAGGGGACGGGACTGAAGCTTTCTTT.

V usage is TRBV27 and J usage is TRBJ2-7; 9 positions agree with TRBD1. CDR1 and CDR2 (germline): MNHEY, SMNVEV (reference sequence). The CDR3 covers 15 residues. V dropped 6 bases and J dropped 4; count of bases not matched to a gene: 10. The CDR3 loop reads CASSRRTGAMYEQYF. DNA of the CDR3: TGTGCCAGCAGCCGAAGGACAGGGGCGATGTACGAGCAGTACTTC.

The rearrangement links TRBV2 to TRBJ2-1; 11 nucleotides line up with TRBD1. The junction had 6 bases not matched to a gene; V was cut back by 3 bases and J by 8 bases. Germline V lookup: CDR1 SNHLY, CDR2 FYNNEI. The CDR3 has 15 amino acids. The CDR3 DNA sequence: TGTGCCAGCAGTGAGGACAGGGGGCGGGCGGATGAGCAGTTCTTC. Its protein is CASSEDRGRADEQFF.

V and J are TRBV7-8 and TRBJ2-7; 8 positions agree with TRBD2. V shed 5 bases and J 6 bases; nucleotides not matched to a gene: 9. This CDR3 has 14 amino acids. Germline values: CDR1 SGHVS, CDR2 FQNEAQ. The CDR3 DNA follows: TGTGCCAGCAGCCCAGAAGGACTAGCAGGCGAGCAGTACTTC. Amino acids: CASSPEGLAGEQYF.

This clone was counted a single time. J is TRBJ2-5 and V is TRBV10-3, with 8 bases lining up with TRBD2. The V segment lost 4 bases and the J segment 2 bases; nucleotides outside the gene matches: 6. CDR3 length: 15 amino acids. The germline gives CDR1 ENHRY, CDR2 SYGVKD. The CDR3 DNA sequence: TGTGCCATCAGTGCCGTTAGCGGGGAACAAGAGACCCAGTACTTC. Translated: CAISAVSGEQETQYF.

J is TRBJ2-3 and V is TRBV30; TRBD2 aligns across 9 bases. Trimming at V came to 0 bases and at J to 9 bases, leaving 10 bases not matched to a gene. CDR3 length: 15 amino acids. CDR1 is GTSNPN, CDR2 SVGIG, per germline (reference sequence). The CDR3 reads CAWSVKGGGAVTQYF. As DNA, the CDR3 is TGTGCCTGGAGTGTAAAGGGCGGGGGGGCCGTCACGCAGTATTTT. The full variable domain, completed using reference TRBV30 and TRBJ2-3, is SQTIHQWPATLVQPVGSPLSLECTVEGTSNPNLYWYRQAAGRGLQLLFYSVGIGQISSEVPQNLSASRPQDRQFILSSKKLLLSDSGFYLCAWSVKGGGAVTQYFGPGTRLTVL.

The chain recombines TRBV27 with TRBJ2-7; D unresolved. The CDR3 is 14 residues long. Germline V lookup: CDR1 MNHEY, CDR2 SMNVEV (reference sequence). V lost 2 bases, J lost 0 bases, and 8 bases lay in between. In DNA, the CDR3 is TGTGCCAGCAGTTTAAACTGGAGCTCCTACGAGCAGTACTTC. Amino acids: CASSLNWSSYEQYF.

J is TRBJ1-2 and V is TRBV18; D possibly corresponds to TRBD1 (6 bases). V gave up 0 bases and J gave up 2 bases, with 13 bases separating them. The CDR3 is 16 residues long. The germline gives CDR1 KGHSH, CDR2 LQKENI. CDR3 protein: CASSPPSGGRNYGYTF. Here the CDR3 DNA reads TGTGCCAGCTCACCACCCTCGGGGGGCAGAAACTATGGCTACACCTTC.

V usage is TRBV4-3 and J usage is TRBJ2-3, with 10 bases identical to TRBD2. The germline CDR1 and CDR2 sequences are LGHNA and YSLEER. There are 17 residues in the CDR3. V lost 1 base and J lost 4; bases outside the gene matches: 8. DNA for the CDR3: TGCGCCAGCAGCCAAGTCAGCGGGGGGGCCCAATCAGATACGCAGTATTTT. It specifies CASSQVSGGAQSDTQYF.

V is TRBV28 and J is TRBJ2-7; perhaps TRBD1 as D (6 bases). Germline CDR1 MDHEN, CDR2 SYDVKM. V dropped 6 bases and J dropped 7 bases, with 25 bases sitting between them. The CDR3 covers 16 residues. The CDR3: CASSPPKTPGANEQYF. The CDR3 region has the DNA TGTGCCAGCAGCCCCCCAAAAACCCCAGGGGCTAATGAGCAGTACTTC. Using reference TRBV28 and TRBJ2-7 for the parts outside the CDR3, the full variable domain is DVKVTQSSRYLVKRTGEKVFLECVQDMDHENMFWYRQDPGLGLRLIYFSYDVKMKEKGDIPEGYSVSREKKERFSLILESASTNQTSMYLCASSPPKTPGANEQYFGPGTRLTVT.

J is TRBJ2-1 and V is TRBV7-2; D is possibly TRBD2 (5 bases). V lost 4 bases, J lost 9 bases, and 13 bases lay in between. There are 13 residues in the CDR3. Per germline, CDR1 SGHTA and CDR2 FQGNSA. CDR3 protein: CASSSVVRGEQFF. For the CDR3, the DNA is TGTGCCAGCAGCTCCGTGGTTCGGGGTGAGCAGTTCTTC.

The chain's CDR3 is CASSPKATGDYNSPLHF. CDR3 DNA sequence: TGCGCCAGCAGCCCTAAAGCGACAGGGGACTATAATTCACCCCTCCACTTT. The chain recombines TRBV5-1 with TRBJ1-6; 8 nucleotides match TRBD1. Looked up from germline, CDR1 is SGHRS and CDR2 is YFSETQ. The ends lost 4 bases at V and 3 bases at J; junction bases unmatched: 9. The CDR3 contains 17 residues.

This sequence joins TRBV5-6 and TRBJ2-2; 7 nucleotides align to TRBD2. CDR1 is SGHDT and CDR2 is YYEEEE in the germline V gene. The CDR3 has 14 amino acids. V was pared by 4 bases and J by 5 bases, with 5 bases of the junction left unmatched. This CDR3 reads CASSEAGETGELFF. The CDR3, as DNA: TGTGCCAGCAGCGAGGCGGGGGAGACCGGGGAGCTGTTTTTT.

This sequence joins TRBV5-5 and TRBJ2-3; unclear D gene. Per germline, CDR1 SGHKS and CDR2 YYEKEE (reference sequence). The CDR3 extends over 13 amino acids. Trimming left V 3 bases short and J 6 bases short, with 11 bases between. The CDR3 bases are TGTGCCAGCAGCTCGCGTAGAGGCGATACGCAGTATTTT. It specifies CASSSRRGDTQYF.